The 18 T cell receptor beta chains listed next were all sequenced from one sample in a study of T cell clonotyping in hematopoietic cell transplantation. Data came from immunoSEQ multiplex PCR; TCRdb stores just in-frame clones and leaves some out. Of some 4,400 clones listed, 65% to 85% are singletons. Specimen: peripheral blood mononuclear cells, collected 100 days after allogeneic stem cell transplant. The source of these receptors is a female patient aged 50-65 years who had an allogeneic stem cell transplant from an unrelated donor, so the T cells may come from the graft donor. Some clones in this sample may be carry-over from other donors' samples.

This clone was counted a single time. The J gene is TRBJ2-7, the V gene TRBV4-1; the D is unclear. Deletions cut 1 base from V and 4 bases from J, with 8 bases between. CDR3 length: 13 amino acids. Germline V gene sequence: CDR1 MGHRA, CDR2 YSYEKL. The CDR3 loop reads CASSQVPGYEQYF. The CDR3 coding sequence is TGCGCCAGCAGCCAAGTCCCCGGGTACGAGCAGTACTTC.

This chain connects TRBV4-2 to TRBJ2-3, with TRBD2 identical over 8 bases. The CDR3 length is 17 residues. Germline V CDR1 and CDR2: LGHNA, YNFKEQ. V lost 3 bases and J lost 0; bases outside the gene matches: 8. The CDR3 DNA sequence: TGTGCCAGCAGCCAGGCGAAGGGACTAGAAAGCACAGATACGCAGTATTTT. This codes for CASSQAKGLESTDTQYF.

This chain joins TRBV4-1 and TRBJ1-3, with D uncertain. Between the trimmed V and J ends, which lost 0 bases and 5 bases, there was a span of 5 bases. The length of the CDR3 is 13 residues. Germline V gene sequence: CDR1 MGHRA, CDR2 YSYEKL. DNA for the CDR3: TGCGCCAGCAGCCAAGAAGACAGAAACACCATATATTTT. It codes for CASSQEDRNTIYF.

This clone was recorded only once. V usage is TRBV5-4 and J usage is TRBJ2-5, with D perhaps given as TRBD1 or TRBD2 (5 bases each). The CDR3 loop spans 13 amino acids. V was clipped by 4 bases and J by 7 bases, with 14 bases between them. Germline loops: CDR1 SGHNT, CDR2 YYREEE (reference sequence). Here the CDR3 reads CASSRDRVVTQYF. CDR3 nucleotide sequence: TGTGCCAGCAGCAGGGACCGAGTTGTGACCCAGTACTTC.

The V and J genes are TRBV11-2 and TRBJ2-1; 7 bases fit TRBD2. The CDR3 is made up of 17 amino acids. Germline V gene lookup returns CDR1 SGHAT and CDR2 FQNNGV. J lost 0 bases, V lost 5 bases, and 10 bases had no gene match. The CDR3: CASSQRPGGLSYNEQFF. CDR3 bases: TGTGCCAGCAGCCAACGCCCGGGGGGACTCTCCTACAATGAGCAGTTCTTC.

By frequency in the sample, this clone is large. V gene TRBV9 combines with J gene TRBJ2-1, with 7 positions matching TRBD2. Trimming cost V 0 bases and J 6 bases; bases outside gene matches: 6. CDR1 is SGDLS, CDR2 YYNGEE, per germline. The CDR3 covers 15 residues. Here the CDR3 reads CASSVVGGVVNEQFF. The CDR3 region has the DNA TGTGCCAGCAGCGTAGTGGGGGGGGTGGTCAATGAGCAGTTCTTC.

The chain combines TRBV19 with TRBJ1-1, with D perhaps TRBD1 (5 bases). Germline V gene data show CDR1 as LNHDA and CDR2 as SQIVND (reference sequence). The V end lost 8 bases, the J end lost 1 base, and 14 bases lay between the germline ends. The CDR3 totals 14 residues. CDR3 loop: CASEIGRGNTEAFF. As DNA, the CDR3 is TGTGCCAGTGAAATTGGGAGGGGGAACACTGAAGCTTTCTTT.

The chain combines TRBV11-2 with TRBJ2-2; D perhaps matches TRBD2 (6 bases). Germline V CDR1 and CDR2: SGHAT, FQNNGV. Trimming shortened V by 0 bases and J by 1 base, and 6 bases separated the two germline ends. This CDR3 spans 15 amino acids. CDR3 sequence reads: CASSLEGLNTGELFF. The DNA for the CDR3 is TGTGCCAGCAGCTTAGAGGGACTGAACACCGGGGAGCTGTTTTTT.

This chain links TRBV11-2 with TRBJ2-5; 9 bases align to TRBD1. The J segment lost 4 bases and the V segment lost 5 bases, leaving 2 bases of the junction unmatched. The CDR3 is 13 residues long. CDR1 is SGHAT and CDR2 is FQNNGV in the germline V gene. The CDR3 DNA reads TGTGCCAGCAGCGAGACAGGGGGAGAGACCCAGTACTTC. Its translation: CASSETGGETQYF.

J is TRBJ2-3 and V is TRBV5-4; D is undetermined. V lost 2 bases and J 4 bases, leaving 8 bases between the germline ends. The CDR3 contains 13 residues. Germline assignment: CDR1 SGHNT and CDR2 YYREEE (reference sequence). The CDR3 spells CASSFPGSDTQYF. The CDR3 DNA follows: TGTGCCAGCAGCTTTCCTGGATCAGATACGCAGTATTTT.

The chain has TRBV5-1 and TRBJ2-2; D ambiguous. CDR1 and CDR2 from the germline V gene are SGHRS and YFSETQ. The CDR3 sequence is 15 residues long. The V end was cut by 0 bases, the J end by 6 bases, with 12 bases between. The CDR3 DNA follows: TGCGCCAGCAGCTTGGTGAGTCGGCCGCCCGGGGAGCTGTTTTTT. Its protein is CASSLVSRPPGELFF. The entire variable domain, with the rest obtained from reference TRBV5-1 and TRBJ2-2, is as follows: KAGVTQTPRYLIKTRGQQVTLSCSPISGHRSVSWYQQTPGQGLQFLFEYFSETQRNKGNFPGRFSGRQFSNSRSEMNVSTLELGDSALYLCASSLVSRPPGELFFGEGSRLTVL.

The chain uses TRBV6-5 and TRBJ2-7, with 11 bases lining up with TRBD1. Germline CDR1 reads MNHEY; CDR2 reads SVGAGI. With 2 bases clipped from V and 2 bases from J, the junction kept 2 bases outside the gene matches. The CDR3 has 15 residues. The CDR3 region has the DNA TGTGCCAGCAGTTACAGGGACAGGGGGACCTACGAGCAGTACTTC. Its translation is CASSYRDRGTYEQYF.

The chain is built from TRBV6-4 and TRBJ1-6; 8 positions match TRBD1. V shed 6 bases and J 10 bases; nucleotides not matched to a gene: 8. CDR1 and CDR2 (germline): MRHNA, SNTAGT. The CDR3 sequence is 14 residues long. DNA for the CDR3: TGTGCCAGCAGACCCGACAGGGGACAATCACCCCTCCACTTT. This encodes CASRPDRGQSPLHF.

CDR3 amino acids: CASSVDGLDTDTQYF. CDR3 nucleotides: TGTGCCAGCAGCGTAGACGGGCTAGACACAGATACGCAGTATTTT. The chain combines TRBV9 with TRBJ2-3; D is unresolved. Germline V gene lookup returns CDR1 SGDLS and CDR2 YYNGEE. This CDR3 is 15 amino acids long. V lost 0 bases and J 2 bases, leaving 10 bases between the germline ends.

The table lists this clone with a few counts. The V call is TRBV28, the J call TRBJ1-5; D is unclear. Germline lookup yields CDR1 MDHEN and CDR2 SYDVKM. This CDR3 spans 14 amino acids. V was pared by 7 bases and J by 5 bases, with 15 bases between. The CDR3 reads CASKLAREYQPQHF. The DNA of the CDR3 is TGTGCCAGCAAGTTGGCACGGGAATATCAGCCCCAGCATTTT.

The J gene is TRBJ2-7, the V gene TRBV9; D is possibly TRBD1 or TRBD2 (5 bases each). Per germline, CDR1 SGDLS and CDR2 YYNGEE. The CDR3 spans 13 residues. V lost 0 bases and J 5 bases, leaving 9 bases between the germline ends. The CDR3 coding sequence is TGTGCCAGCAGCGTAGCGGGGCTCAACGAGCAGTACTTC. Residues: CASSVAGLNEQYF.

The chain is built from TRBV4-1 and TRBJ1-5; 7 positions match TRBD1. CDR3 length equals 14 residues. Germline V gene lookup returns CDR1 MGHRA and CDR2 YSYEKL. V trimming: 2 bases; J trimming: 7 bases; junction bases outside the gene matches: 5. This CDR3 is CASSQPGGGQPQHF. The CDR3, as DNA: TGCGCCAGCAGCCAACCAGGGGGAGGACAGCCCCAGCATTTT.

The chain couples TRBV4-1 to TRBJ2-4; 9 positions agree with TRBD1. Germline V gene lookup returns CDR1 MGHRA and CDR2 YSYEKL. CDR3 size: 22 residues. Unmatched junction bases numbered 22, after V lost 4 bases and J lost 0 bases. The CDR3 region has the DNA TGCGCCAGCAGCCTCCTGTCAGGCAGGGACAGGGATATCAGGGAAGCCAAAAACATTCAGTACTTC. It encodes CASSLLSGRDRDIREAKNIQYF.